Reported below is one T cell receptor beta chain. Its antigen is undetermined. Since a much larger clone is just one base distant, this may be a read error. TCRdb re-called the PCR reads with MiXCR, one entry per CDR3 protein. This sample has more than 70,000 distinct CDR3 sequences, with roughly a fifth found just once. The data are from a study of molecular identifiers for immune sequencing clone quantification. Whole-study results and caveats: Effector cells kept over 98% of their molecules in clones above 20 RNA copies, while naive cells kept under 1% there.

The sample consisted of naive CD8+ T cells from blood, with Jurkat cell RNA spiked in. Noted subset: FACS-sorted CD8+CD4-CCR7+CD45RA+ naive T cells. The receptor's source is a human donor in good health. Some libraries in this study had Jurkat cell RNA spiked in.

Here the CDR3 DNA reads TGTGCCAGCAGTTCCACAAGGGGAGATTCACCCCTCCACTTT. Its translation is CASSSTRGDSPLHF. V gene TRBV12-3 or TRBV12-4 combines with J gene TRBJ1-6, with D perhaps TRBD1 (5 bases). V lost 4 bases and J 8 bases, leaving 12 bases between the germline ends. The CDR3 has 14 amino acids.